The clone carrying this TCR beta chain was counted only a few times. This specimen belongs to a study of T-cell reconstitution after alpha-beta-depleted transplantation in children. It was with unique molecular identifiers that the TCRbeta library was prepared. TCRdb used MiXCR to reprocess the PCR reads, holding one entry per CDR3 protein. The sample yields about 360,000 distinct CDR3 sequences, 10% to 15% seen once. Looked up from germline, CDR1 is DFQATT and CDR2 is SNEGSKA (reference sequence). The CDR3 has 12 amino acids. The J segment lost 5 bases and the V segment lost 5 bases, leaving 5 bases of the junction unmatched.

Sample: PBMCs, taken from the stem cell graft. This clonotype was sampled from a human donor who donated a stem cell graft to a child with Fanconi anemia. The chain uses TRBV20-1 and TRBJ1-2; TRBD1 agrees at 7 bases. This CDR3 reads CSAPTGWYGYTF. DNA for the CDR3: TGCAGTGCTCCGACAGGGTGGTATGGCTACACCTTC.